The 9 T cell receptor beta chains given below trace back to one sample, sequenced in a study of early T cells in non-severe SARS-CoV-2 infection. One entry per CDR3 protein, called by TCRdb with MiXCR from the 5' RACE reads. The table shows roughly 90,000 distinct CDR3 sequences, with 14% to 15% occurring only once. Material for sequencing was whole blood. Receptors originate from an adult who was a healthcare worker with PCR-confirmed SARS-CoV-2 infection or an uninfected control (not recorded which).

The CDR3 loop reads CASSLGRTSTEAFF. The CDR3 region has the DNA TGCGCCAGCAGCTTGGGCAGGACGTCCACTGAAGCTTTCTTT. The rearrangement links TRBV5-1 to TRBJ1-1; D not resolved. Germline CDR1 and CDR2: SGHRS and YFSETQ. The CDR3 has 14 residues. The germline V and J ends were trimmed by 0 bases and 4 bases, with 10 bases remaining between them.

The chain recombines TRBV12-3 or TRBV12-4 with TRBJ2-1; 10 nucleotides agree with TRBD1. The CDR3 contains 14 residues. Trimming at V came to 8 bases and at J to 12 bases, leaving 13 bases not matched to a gene. The CDR3 DNA sequence: TGTGCCAGCGGACCCGGGACAGGGGTAATGGGGCAGTTCTTC. It codes for CASGPGTGVMGQFF.

The rearrangement joins TRBV12-3 or TRBV12-4 to TRBJ2-7; possibly TRBD2 for D (6 bases). The CDR3 sequence is 13 residues long. V lost 4 bases, J lost 0 bases, and 7 bases lay in between. The CDR3 reads CASSSGGSYEQYV. The DNA of the CDR3 is TGTGCCAGCAGTTCCGGGGGCTCCTACGAGCAGTACGTC.

Only a few counts were recorded for this clonotype. The rearrangement uses TRBV20-1 and TRBJ2-1; weak D call: TRBD1 (6 bases). The CDR3 contains 17 residues. The germline V gene has CDR1 DFQATT and CDR2 SNEGSKA (reference sequence). The V end lost 0 bases, the J end lost 8 bases, and 23 bases lay between the germline ends. CDR3 residues: CSARDLFRQGKDDEQFF. The CDR3 DNA reads TGCAGTGCTAGAGATCTATTTCGGCAGGGGAAGGACGATGAGCAGTTCTTC.

V and J are TRBV29-1 and TRBJ2-1; D remains unclear. Germline CDR1 is SQVTM and CDR2 is ANQGSEA. The V end lost 0 bases, the J end lost 4 bases, and 10 bases lay between the germline ends. This CDR3 is 14 amino acids long. This chain's CDR3 is CSVEDEPEYNEQFF. CDR3 bases: TGCAGCGTTGAAGACGAACCTGAATACAATGAGCAGTTCTTC.

V and J are TRBV7-9 and TRBJ1-1; D remains ambiguous. The CDR3 runs to 13 residues. The V gene's germline CDR1 is SEHNR and CDR2 FQNEAQ (reference sequence). The ends were cut back, 2 bases at V and 5 bases at J, with 9 bases in the middle. The CDR3 sequence is CASSLLVGTEAFF. The CDR3 bases are TGTGCCAGCAGCTTACTTGTCGGGACTGAAGCTTTCTTT. Supplemented by reference TRBV7-9 and TRBJ1-1, the full variable domain reads DTGVSQNPRHKITKRGQNVTFRCDPISEHNRLYWYRQTLGQGPEFLTYFQNEAQLEKSRLLSDRFSAERPKGSFSTLEIQRTEQGDSAMYLCASSLLVGTEAFFGQGTRLTVV.

This clonotype was counted a few times. This chain joins TRBV7-3 and TRBJ2-1, with 9 nucleotides matching TRBD1. Germline CDR1 is SGHTA and CDR2 is FQGTGA. The CDR3 sequence is 17 residues long. The J segment lost 8 bases and the V segment lost 6 bases, leaving 17 bases of the junction unmatched. The CDR3 here is CASSHLPPGQGDDEQFF. The CDR3 coding sequence is TGTGCCAGCAGTCACCTCCCCCCGGGACAGGGAGACGATGAGCAGTTCTTC.

This clonotype was seen a handful of times. This chain links TRBV29-1 with TRBJ2-3; D is uncertain. There are 11 residues in the CDR3. V lost 5 bases to trimming and J lost 2 bases, with 5 bases between them. CDR1 is SQVTM and CDR2 is ANQGSEA in the germline V gene. The CDR3 loop reads CSVSNTDTQYF. The CDR3 region has the DNA TGCAGCGTTTCCAACACAGATACGCAGTATTTT.

This clonotype was recorded at least ten times. The chain uses TRBV12-3 or TRBV12-4 and TRBJ2-1, with D maybe TRBD2 (7 bases). The V end was cut by 3 bases, the J end by 5 bases, with 14 bases between. CDR3 size: 15 residues. The CDR3 spells CASSLGGPANNEQFF. CDR3 in DNA: TGTGCCAGCAGTTTGGGGGGGCCGGCAAACAATGAGCAGTTCTTC.